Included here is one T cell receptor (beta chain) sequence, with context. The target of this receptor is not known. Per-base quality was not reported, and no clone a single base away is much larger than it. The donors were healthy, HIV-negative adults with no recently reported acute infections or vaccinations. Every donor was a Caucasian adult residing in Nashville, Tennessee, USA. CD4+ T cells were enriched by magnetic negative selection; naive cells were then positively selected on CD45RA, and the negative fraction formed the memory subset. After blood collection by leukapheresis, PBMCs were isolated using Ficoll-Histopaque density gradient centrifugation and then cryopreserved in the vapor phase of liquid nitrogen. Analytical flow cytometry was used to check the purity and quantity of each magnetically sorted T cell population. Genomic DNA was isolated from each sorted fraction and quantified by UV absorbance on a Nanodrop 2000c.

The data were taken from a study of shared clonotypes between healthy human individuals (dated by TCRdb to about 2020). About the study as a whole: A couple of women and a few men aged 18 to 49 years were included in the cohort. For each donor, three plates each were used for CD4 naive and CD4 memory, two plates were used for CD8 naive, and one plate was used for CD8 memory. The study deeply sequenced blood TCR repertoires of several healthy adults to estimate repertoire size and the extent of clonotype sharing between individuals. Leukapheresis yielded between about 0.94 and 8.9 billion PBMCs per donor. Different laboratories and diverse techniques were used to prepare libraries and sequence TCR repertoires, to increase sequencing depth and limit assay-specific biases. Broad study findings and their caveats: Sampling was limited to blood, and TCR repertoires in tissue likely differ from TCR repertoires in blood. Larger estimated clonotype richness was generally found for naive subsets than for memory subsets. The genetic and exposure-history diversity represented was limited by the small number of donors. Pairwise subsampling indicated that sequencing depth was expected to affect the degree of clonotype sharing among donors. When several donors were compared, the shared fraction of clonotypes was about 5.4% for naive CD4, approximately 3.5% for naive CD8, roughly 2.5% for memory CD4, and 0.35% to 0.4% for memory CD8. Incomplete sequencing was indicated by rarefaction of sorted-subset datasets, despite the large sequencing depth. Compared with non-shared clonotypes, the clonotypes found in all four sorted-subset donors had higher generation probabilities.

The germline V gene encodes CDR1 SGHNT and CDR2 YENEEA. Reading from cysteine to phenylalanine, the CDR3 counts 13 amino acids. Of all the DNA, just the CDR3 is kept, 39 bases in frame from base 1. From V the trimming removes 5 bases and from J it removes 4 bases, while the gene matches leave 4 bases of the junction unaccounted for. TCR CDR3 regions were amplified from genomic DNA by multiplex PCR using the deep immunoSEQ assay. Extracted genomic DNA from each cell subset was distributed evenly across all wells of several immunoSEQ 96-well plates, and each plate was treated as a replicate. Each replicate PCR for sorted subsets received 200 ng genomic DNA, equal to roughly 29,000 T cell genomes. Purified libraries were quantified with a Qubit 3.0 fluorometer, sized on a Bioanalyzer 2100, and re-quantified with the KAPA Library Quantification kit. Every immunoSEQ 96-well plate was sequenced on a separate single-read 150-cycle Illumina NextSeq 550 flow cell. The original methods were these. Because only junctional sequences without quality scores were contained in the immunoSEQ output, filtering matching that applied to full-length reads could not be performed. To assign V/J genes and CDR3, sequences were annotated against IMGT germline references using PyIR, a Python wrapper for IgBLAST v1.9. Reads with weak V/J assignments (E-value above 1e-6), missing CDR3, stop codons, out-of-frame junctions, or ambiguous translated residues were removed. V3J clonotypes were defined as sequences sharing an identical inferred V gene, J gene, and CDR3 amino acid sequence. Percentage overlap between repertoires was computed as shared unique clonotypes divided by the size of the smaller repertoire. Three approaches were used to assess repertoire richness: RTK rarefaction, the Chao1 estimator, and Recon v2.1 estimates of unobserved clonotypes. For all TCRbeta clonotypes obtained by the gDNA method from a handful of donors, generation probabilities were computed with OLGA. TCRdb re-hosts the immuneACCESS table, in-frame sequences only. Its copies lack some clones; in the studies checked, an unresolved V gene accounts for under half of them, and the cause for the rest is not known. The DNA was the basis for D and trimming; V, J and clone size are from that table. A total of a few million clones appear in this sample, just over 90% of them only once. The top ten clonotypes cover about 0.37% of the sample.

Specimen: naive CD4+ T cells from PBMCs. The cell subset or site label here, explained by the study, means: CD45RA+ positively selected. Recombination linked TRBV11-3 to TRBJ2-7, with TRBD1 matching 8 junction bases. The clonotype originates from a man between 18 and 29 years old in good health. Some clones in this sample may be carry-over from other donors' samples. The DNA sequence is TGTGCCAGCAGCCCCGACAGGGGTTACGAGCAGTACTTC. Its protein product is CASSPDRGYEQYF.